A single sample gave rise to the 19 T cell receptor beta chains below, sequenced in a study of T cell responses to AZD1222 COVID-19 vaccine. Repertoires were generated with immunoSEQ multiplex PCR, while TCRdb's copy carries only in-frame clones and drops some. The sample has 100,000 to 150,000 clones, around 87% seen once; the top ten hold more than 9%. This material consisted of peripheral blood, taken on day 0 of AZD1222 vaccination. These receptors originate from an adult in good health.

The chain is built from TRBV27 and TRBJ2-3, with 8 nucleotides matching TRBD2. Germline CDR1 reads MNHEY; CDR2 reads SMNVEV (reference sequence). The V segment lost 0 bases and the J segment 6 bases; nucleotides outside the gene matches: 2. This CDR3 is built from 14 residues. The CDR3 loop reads CASSLSSGGDTQYF. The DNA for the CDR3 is TGTGCCAGCAGTTTATCTTCGGGAGGGGATACGCAGTATTTT.

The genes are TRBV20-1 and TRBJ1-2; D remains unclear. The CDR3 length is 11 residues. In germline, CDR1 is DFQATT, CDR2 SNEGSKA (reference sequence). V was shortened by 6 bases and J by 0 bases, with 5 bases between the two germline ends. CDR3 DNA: TGCAGTGCGGTGGCTAACTATGGCTACACCTTC. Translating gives CSAVANYGYTF.

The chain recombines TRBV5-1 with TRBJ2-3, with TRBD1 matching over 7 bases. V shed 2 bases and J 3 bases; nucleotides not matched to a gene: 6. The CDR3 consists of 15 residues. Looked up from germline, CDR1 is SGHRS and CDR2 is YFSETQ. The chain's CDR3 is CASSLQGLGTDTQYF. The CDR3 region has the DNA TGCGCCAGCAGCTTACAGGGGCTGGGGACAGATACGCAGTATTTT.

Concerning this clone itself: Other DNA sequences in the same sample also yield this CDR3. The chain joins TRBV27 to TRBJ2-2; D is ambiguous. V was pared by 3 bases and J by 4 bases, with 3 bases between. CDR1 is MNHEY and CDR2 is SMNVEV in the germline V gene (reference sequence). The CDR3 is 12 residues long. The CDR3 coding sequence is TGTGCCAGCAGTTTGGGCACCGGGGAGCTGTTTTTT. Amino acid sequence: CASSLGTGELFF.

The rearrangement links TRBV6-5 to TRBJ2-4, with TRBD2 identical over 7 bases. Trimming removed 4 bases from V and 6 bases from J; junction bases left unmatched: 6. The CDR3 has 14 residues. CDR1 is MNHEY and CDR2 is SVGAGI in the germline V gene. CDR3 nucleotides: TGTGCCAGCAGTTCGCGCGGGGGAGGAAACATTCAGTACTTC. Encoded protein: CASSSRGGGNIQYF.

The CDR3 region is CASSVGPDTQYF. The CDR3 nucleotides are TGTGCCAGCAGCGTTGGTCCAGATACGCAGTATTTT. The chain joins TRBV2 to TRBJ2-3; no clear D gene. The V gene lost 6 bases and the J gene lost 4 bases, with 8 bases spanning the gap. CDR3 length equals 12 residues. Germline CDR1 and CDR2: SNHLY and FYNNEI. Using reference TRBV2 and TRBJ2-3 for the parts outside the CDR3, the full variable domain is EPEVTQTPSHQVTQMGQEVILRCVPISNHLYFYWYRQILGQKVEFLVSFYNNEISEKSEIFDDQFSVERPDGSNFTLKIRSTKLEDSAMYFCASSVGPDTQYFGPGTRLTVL.

The CDR3 sequence: CASSTGLGYGYTF. In nucleotides, the CDR3 is TGTGCCAGCAGTACAGGGTTGGGGTATGGCTACACCTTC. The rearrangement uses TRBV12-3 or TRBV12-4 and TRBJ1-2; D perhaps matches TRBD1 (6 bases). V was clipped by 5 bases and J by 5 bases, with 12 bases between them. The CDR3 length is 13 residues.

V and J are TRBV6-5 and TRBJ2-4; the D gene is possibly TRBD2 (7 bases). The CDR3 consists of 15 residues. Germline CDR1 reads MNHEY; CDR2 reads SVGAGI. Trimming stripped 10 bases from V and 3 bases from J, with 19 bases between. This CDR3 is CATGVGGAGKNIQYF. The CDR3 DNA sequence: TGTGCCACAGGTGTAGGGGGGGCTGGCAAAAACATTCAGTACTTC.

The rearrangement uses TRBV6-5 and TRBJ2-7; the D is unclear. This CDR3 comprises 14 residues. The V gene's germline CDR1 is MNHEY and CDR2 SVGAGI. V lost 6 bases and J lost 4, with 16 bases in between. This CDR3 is CASRQLRLDYEQYF. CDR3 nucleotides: TGTGCCAGCAGACAGCTACGTCTTGATTACGAGCAGTACTTC.

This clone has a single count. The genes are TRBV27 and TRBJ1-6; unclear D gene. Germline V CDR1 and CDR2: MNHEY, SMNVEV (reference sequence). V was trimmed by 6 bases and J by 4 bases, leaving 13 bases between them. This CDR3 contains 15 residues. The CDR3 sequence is CASRPSRGYNSPLHF. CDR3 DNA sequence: TGTGCCAGCAGACCTTCGAGAGGATATAATTCACCCCTCCACTTT.

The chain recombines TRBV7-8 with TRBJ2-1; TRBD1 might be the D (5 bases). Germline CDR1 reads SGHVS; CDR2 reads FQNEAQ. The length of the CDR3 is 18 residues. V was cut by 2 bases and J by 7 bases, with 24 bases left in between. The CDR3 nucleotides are TGTGCCAGCAGCTTACCGGTTCAAATACTCTCAGGGAATAATGAGCAGTTCTTC. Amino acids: CASSLPVQILSGNNEQFF.

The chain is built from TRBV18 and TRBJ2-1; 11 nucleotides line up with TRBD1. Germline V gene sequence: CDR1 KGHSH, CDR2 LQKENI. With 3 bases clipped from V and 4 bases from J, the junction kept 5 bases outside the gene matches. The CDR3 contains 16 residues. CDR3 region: CASSPSGTGGYNEQFF. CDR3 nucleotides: TGTGCCAGCTCACCGTCCGGGACAGGGGGATACAATGAGCAGTTCTTC.

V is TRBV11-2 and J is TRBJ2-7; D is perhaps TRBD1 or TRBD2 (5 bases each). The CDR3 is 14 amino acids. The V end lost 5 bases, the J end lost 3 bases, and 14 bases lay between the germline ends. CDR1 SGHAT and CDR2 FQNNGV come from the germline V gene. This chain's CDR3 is CASSKIRDGYEQYF. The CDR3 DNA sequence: TGTGCCAGCAGCAAAATCCGGGACGGCTACGAGCAGTACTTC.

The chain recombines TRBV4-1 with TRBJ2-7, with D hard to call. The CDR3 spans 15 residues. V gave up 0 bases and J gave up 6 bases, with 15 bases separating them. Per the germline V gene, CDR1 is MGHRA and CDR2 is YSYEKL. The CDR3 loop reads CASSQEDTGSTEQYF. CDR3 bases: TGCGCCAGCAGCCAAGAAGACACCGGGTCAACCGAGCAGTACTTC.

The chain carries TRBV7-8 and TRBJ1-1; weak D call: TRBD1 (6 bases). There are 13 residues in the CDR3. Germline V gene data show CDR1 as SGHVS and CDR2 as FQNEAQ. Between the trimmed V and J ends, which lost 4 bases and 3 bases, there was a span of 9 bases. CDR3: CASSSGVDTEAFF. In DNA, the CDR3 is TGTGCCAGCAGCTCAGGGGTGGACACTGAAGCTTTCTTT.

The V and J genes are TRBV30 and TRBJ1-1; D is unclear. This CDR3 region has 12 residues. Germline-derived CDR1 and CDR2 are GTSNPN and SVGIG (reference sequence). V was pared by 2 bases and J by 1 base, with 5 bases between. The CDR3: CAWSWGNTEAFF. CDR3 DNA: TGTGCCTGGAGTTGGGGGAACACTGAAGCTTTCTTT.

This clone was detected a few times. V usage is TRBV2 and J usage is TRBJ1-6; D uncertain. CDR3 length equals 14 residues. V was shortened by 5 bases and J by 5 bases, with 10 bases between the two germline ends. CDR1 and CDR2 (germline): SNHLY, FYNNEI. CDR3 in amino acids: CASSLTGNNSPLHF. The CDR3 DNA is TGTGCCAGCAGTTTAACTGGGAATAATTCACCCCTCCACTTT.

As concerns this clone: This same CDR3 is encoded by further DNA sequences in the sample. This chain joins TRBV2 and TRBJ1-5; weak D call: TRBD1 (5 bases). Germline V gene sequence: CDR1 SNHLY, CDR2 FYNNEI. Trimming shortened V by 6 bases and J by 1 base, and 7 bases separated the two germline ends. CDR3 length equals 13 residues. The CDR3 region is CASRRDSNQPQHF. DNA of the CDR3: TGTGCCAGCAGAAGGGACAGCAATCAGCCCCAGCATTTT.

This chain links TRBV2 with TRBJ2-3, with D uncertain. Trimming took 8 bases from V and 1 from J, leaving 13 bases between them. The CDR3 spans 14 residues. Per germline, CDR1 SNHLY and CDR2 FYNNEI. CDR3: CASAIGHGTDTQYF. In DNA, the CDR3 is TGTGCCAGCGCCATTGGGCACGGCACAGATACGCAGTATTTT.